Each of the 22 T cell receptor beta chains below was sequenced from the same sample in a study of cytomegalovirus exposure and HLA in healthy donors. Profiled with immunoSEQ multiplex PCR; TCRdb holds only in-frame clones, not every one. The sample includes fewer than 200,000 clones, 85% of them seen just once. Material for sequencing was PBMCs. These receptors all come from a man younger than 30 in good health and CMV-seropositive.

About this clone itself: Different DNA sequences within this sample yield the same CDR3. The chain joins TRBV5-1 to TRBJ1-1; 8 positions agree with TRBD1. The V and J ends lost 2 bases and 4 bases, in that order; junction bases with no gene match: 1. In germline, CDR1 is SGHRS, CDR2 YFSETQ. The CDR3 length is 13 residues. In DNA, the CDR3 is TGCGCCAGCAGCTTACAGGGGGGCACTGAAGCTTTCTTT. This gives the protein CASSLQGGTEAFF.

In this sample, this clone turned up once. This chain links TRBV2 with TRBJ1-5; TRBD1 matches 10 bases. Germline loops: CDR1 SNHLY, CDR2 FYNNEI. Germline trimming cut 7 bases from V and 7 bases from J; bases unmatched to any gene: 13. The CDR3 sequence is 16 residues long. CDR3 in amino acids: CASTPDRGGSGQPQHF. Written as DNA, the CDR3 is TGTGCCAGCACCCCGGACAGGGGGGGTTCAGGGCAGCCCCAGCATTTT.

The chain carries TRBV7-9 and TRBJ2-7; D gene ambiguous. Germline V gene sequence: CDR1 SEHNR, CDR2 FQNEAQ (reference sequence). Trimming left V 2 bases short and J 1 base short, with 6 bases between. The CDR3 covers 13 residues. Here the CDR3 reads CASSLSPSYEQYF. In DNA form, the CDR3 reads TGTGCCAGCAGCTTAAGCCCATCCTACGAGCAGTACTTC.

J is TRBJ2-5 and V is TRBV5-1; TRBD2 matches 7 bases. CDR1 SGHRS and CDR2 YFSETQ come from the germline V gene. The CDR3 length is 16 residues. J lost 2 bases, V lost 0 bases, and 7 bases had no gene match. The CDR3 is CASSLDGAGGQETQYF. CDR3 coding DNA: TGCGCCAGCAGCTTGGACGGTGCCGGGGGGCAAGAGACCCAGTACTTC.

The chain uses TRBV13 and TRBJ2-1; TRBD2 agrees at 9 bases. CDR1 PRHDT and CDR2 FYEKMQ come from the germline V gene (reference sequence). The CDR3 extends over 14 amino acids. The junction had 3 bases not matched to a gene; V was cut back by 3 bases and J by 6 bases. The CDR3 region has the DNA TGTGCCAGCAGCTTGGCGGGGGGGCGCAATGAGCAGTTCTTC. Amino acid sequence: CASSLAGGRNEQFF.

The chain combines TRBV11-3 with TRBJ1-2, with D perhaps TRBD1 (5 bases). Looked up from germline, CDR1 is SGHNT and CDR2 is YENEEA. The CDR3 runs to 13 residues. With 5 bases removed from V and 8 bases from J, the gap between germline ends came to 15 bases. The CDR3 bases are TGTGCCAGCAGCCGCGGGGGTTCAAACGGCTACACCTTC. Translation gives CASSRGGSNGYTF.

The chain recombines TRBV18 with TRBJ2-5, with a possible D match to TRBD2 (5 bases). The CDR3 runs 14 residues. The V gene's germline CDR1 is KGHSH and CDR2 LQKENI. Trimming took 3 bases from V and 5 from J, leaving 13 bases between them. The CDR3 DNA is TGTGCCAGCTCACCGCCCGGACTCTCGGAGACCCAGTACTTC. Its protein product is CASSPPGLSETQYF.

The chain is built from TRBV6-1 and TRBJ2-7, with TRBD2 matching 7 bases. CDR3 size: 13 residues. V lost 6 bases and J lost 2; bases outside the gene matches: 4. CDR1 MNHNS and CDR2 SASEGT come from the germline V gene. The CDR3 sequence: CASRWDYPYEQYF. In DNA form, the CDR3 reads TGTGCCAGCAGATGGGACTACCCCTACGAGCAGTACTTC.

The sample holds one count of this clone. The chain employs TRBV6-1 and TRBJ2-1; TRBD2 matches at 7 bases. The CDR3 runs to 13 residues. The ends lost 5 bases at V and 10 bases at J; junction bases unmatched: 8. CDR1 is MNHNS and CDR2 is SASEGT in the germline V gene. The CDR3 nucleotides read TGTGCCAGCAGTCCTCGGCCCGGGGGGGAGCAGTTCTTC. Its protein is CASSPRPGGEQFF.

The rearrangement links TRBV7-3 to TRBJ2-7; TRBD1 matches at 11 bases. Germline lookup yields CDR1 SGHTA and CDR2 FQGTGA. The CDR3 consists of 14 residues. V shed 4 bases and J 7 bases; nucleotides not matched to a gene: 6. CDR3 loop: CASSSQGTGGEQYF. For the CDR3, the DNA is TGTGCCAGCAGCTCTCAGGGGACAGGGGGGGAGCAGTACTTC.

This clone has only a few counts. The gene calls are TRBV6-1 and TRBJ2-7; 8 nucleotides agree with TRBD2. Germline trimming cut 6 bases from V and 1 base from J; bases unmatched to any gene: 8. Germline loops: CDR1 MNHNS, CDR2 SASEGT. The CDR3 is 15 residues long. The CDR3, as DNA: TGTGCCAGCAGAACTATAGCGGGGTTTTCCTACGAGCAGTACTTC. It is translated as CASRTIAGFSYEQYF.

The chain carries TRBV2 and TRBJ2-2, with a weak D call TRBD1 (6 bases). This CDR3 has 16 amino acids. Germline loops: CDR1 SNHLY, CDR2 FYNNEI. V was clipped by 3 bases and J by 6 bases, with 17 bases between them. CDR3 region: CASSDEQGMLAGELFF. The CDR3 DNA is TGTGCCAGCAGTGACGAGCAGGGGATGTTGGCCGGGGAGCTGTTTTTT.

The chain recombines TRBV28 with TRBJ2-5; 10 bases fit TRBD1. Unmatched junction bases numbered 10, after V lost 7 bases and J lost 5 bases. Germline V CDR1 and CDR2: MDHEN, SYDVKM. There are 15 residues in the CDR3. In DNA form, the CDR3 reads TGTGCCAGCAAGATGACAGGGGGCGCAGGGGAGACCCAGTACTTC. Its protein is CASKMTGGAGETQYF. The full variable domain, with the rest looked up from reference TRBV28 and TRBJ2-5, is DVKVTQSSRYLVKRTGEKVFLECVQDMDHENMFWYRQDPGLGLRLIYFSYDVKMKEKGDIPEGYSVSREKKERFSLILESASTNQTSMYLCASKMTGGAGETQYFGPGTRLLVL.

This rearrangement joins TRBV5-1 to TRBJ1-1; 11 bases are a match to TRBD1. The CDR3 covers 14 residues. The V segment lost 4 bases and the J segment 6 bases; nucleotides outside the gene matches: 5. From germline, CDR1 is SGHRS and CDR2 YFSETQ. The CDR3: CASSGGQGGSEAFF. The CDR3 DNA reads as TGCGCCAGCAGCGGGGGACAGGGGGGTTCTGAAGCTTTCTTT.

V gene TRBV11-2 combines with J gene TRBJ2-3, with D unclear. This CDR3 region has 12 residues. Germline V gives CDR1 SGHAT, CDR2 FQNNGV. V shed 5 bases and J shed 5 bases, with 8 bases lying between them. The CDR3 nucleotides read TGTGCCAGCAGCCCGACGGGAGATACGCAGTATTTT. Translation gives CASSPTGDTQYF.

The gene calls are TRBV10-2 and TRBJ2-3; 8 bases agree with TRBD2. CDR1 and CDR2 (germline): WSHSY, SAAADI. V lost 2 bases, J lost 6 bases, and 13 bases stayed unmatched. The CDR3 spans 17 residues. CDR3 DNA: TGCGCCAGCAGTGAGGCGGGAGGAACCACCCAAAGGGATACGCAGTATTTT. This encodes CASSEAGGTTQRDTQYF.

The gene calls are TRBV15 and TRBJ2-7, with TRBD1 matching 10 bases. Germline V gene data show CDR1 as LNHNV and CDR2 as YYDKDF (reference sequence). CDR3 length equals 15 residues. Unmatched junction bases numbered 4, after V lost 3 bases and J lost 2 bases. For the CDR3, the DNA is TGTGCCACCAGCAGCCCGGGACAGGGGACCTACGAGCAGTACTTC. It is translated as CATSSPGQGTYEQYF.

The table lists this clone with a few counts. J is TRBJ1-2 and V is TRBV5-4, with a tentative D call TRBD1 (5 bases). Germline V lookup: CDR1 SGHNT, CDR2 YYREEE (reference sequence). With 6 bases removed from V and 10 bases from J, the gap between germline ends came to 22 bases. This CDR3 contains 14 residues. The CDR3 nucleotides are TGTGCCAGCACCCGATTGGAGGGGATAGTGCCCTACACCTTC. Encoded protein: CASTRLEGIVPYTF.

The V and J genes are TRBV28 and TRBJ2-1; possibly TRBD1 for D (5 bases). The CDR3 is 12 residues long. The germline V and J ends were trimmed by 6 bases and 6 bases, with 9 bases remaining between them. From germline, CDR1 is MDHEN and CDR2 SYDVKM. CDR3 region: CASRADSNEQFF. For the CDR3, the DNA is TGTGCCAGCAGGGCTGACAGCAATGAGCAGTTCTTC.

The chain couples TRBV29-1 to TRBJ2-1; 15 bases match TRBD2. Trimming took 8 bases from V and 15 from J; bases not matched to a gene: 8. Germline V CDR1 and CDR2: SQVTM, ANQGSEA. The CDR3 is made up of 12 amino acids. The CDR3 DNA reads TGCAGCCCTAGGACTAGCGGGGGGGGACTGTTCTTC. This sequence encodes CSPRTSGGGLFF.

This rearrangement joins TRBV30 to TRBJ2-2, with D perhaps matching TRBD1 (6 bases). V was pared by 3 bases and J by 3 bases, with 11 bases between. This CDR3 is 14 amino acids long. From germline, CDR1 is GTSNPN and CDR2 SVGIG (reference sequence). The CDR3 DNA reads TGTGCCTGGAGGTTTGAGGGGGACACCGGGGAGCTGTTTTTT. As protein: CAWRFEGDTGELFF.

The rearrangement links TRBV9 to TRBJ2-5, with 7 bases that match TRBD2. The V gene end was trimmed by 1 base and the J gene end by 3 bases; junction bases not matched to a gene: 6. CDR3 length: 15 residues. Per the germline V gene, CDR1 is SGDLS and CDR2 is YYNGEE. Here the CDR3 reads CASSVSGTRKETQYF. CDR3 DNA sequence: TGTGCCAGCAGCGTAAGCGGGACGAGGAAAGAGACCCAGTACTTC.